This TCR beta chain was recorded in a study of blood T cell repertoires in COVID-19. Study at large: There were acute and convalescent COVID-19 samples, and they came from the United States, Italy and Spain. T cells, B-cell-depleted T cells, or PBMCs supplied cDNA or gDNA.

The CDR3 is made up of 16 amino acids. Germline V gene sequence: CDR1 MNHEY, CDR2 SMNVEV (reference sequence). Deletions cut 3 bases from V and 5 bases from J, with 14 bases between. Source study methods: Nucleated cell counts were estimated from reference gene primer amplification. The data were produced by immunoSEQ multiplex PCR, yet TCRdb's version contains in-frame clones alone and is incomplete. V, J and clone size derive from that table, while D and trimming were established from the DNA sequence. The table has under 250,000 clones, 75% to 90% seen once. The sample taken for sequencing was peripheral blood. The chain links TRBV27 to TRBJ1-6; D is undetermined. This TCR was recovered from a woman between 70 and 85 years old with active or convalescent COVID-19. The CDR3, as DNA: TGTGCCAGCAGTTTTGAGGGTTGGTCAGATAATTCACCCCTCCACTTT. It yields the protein CASSFEGWSDNSPLHF.